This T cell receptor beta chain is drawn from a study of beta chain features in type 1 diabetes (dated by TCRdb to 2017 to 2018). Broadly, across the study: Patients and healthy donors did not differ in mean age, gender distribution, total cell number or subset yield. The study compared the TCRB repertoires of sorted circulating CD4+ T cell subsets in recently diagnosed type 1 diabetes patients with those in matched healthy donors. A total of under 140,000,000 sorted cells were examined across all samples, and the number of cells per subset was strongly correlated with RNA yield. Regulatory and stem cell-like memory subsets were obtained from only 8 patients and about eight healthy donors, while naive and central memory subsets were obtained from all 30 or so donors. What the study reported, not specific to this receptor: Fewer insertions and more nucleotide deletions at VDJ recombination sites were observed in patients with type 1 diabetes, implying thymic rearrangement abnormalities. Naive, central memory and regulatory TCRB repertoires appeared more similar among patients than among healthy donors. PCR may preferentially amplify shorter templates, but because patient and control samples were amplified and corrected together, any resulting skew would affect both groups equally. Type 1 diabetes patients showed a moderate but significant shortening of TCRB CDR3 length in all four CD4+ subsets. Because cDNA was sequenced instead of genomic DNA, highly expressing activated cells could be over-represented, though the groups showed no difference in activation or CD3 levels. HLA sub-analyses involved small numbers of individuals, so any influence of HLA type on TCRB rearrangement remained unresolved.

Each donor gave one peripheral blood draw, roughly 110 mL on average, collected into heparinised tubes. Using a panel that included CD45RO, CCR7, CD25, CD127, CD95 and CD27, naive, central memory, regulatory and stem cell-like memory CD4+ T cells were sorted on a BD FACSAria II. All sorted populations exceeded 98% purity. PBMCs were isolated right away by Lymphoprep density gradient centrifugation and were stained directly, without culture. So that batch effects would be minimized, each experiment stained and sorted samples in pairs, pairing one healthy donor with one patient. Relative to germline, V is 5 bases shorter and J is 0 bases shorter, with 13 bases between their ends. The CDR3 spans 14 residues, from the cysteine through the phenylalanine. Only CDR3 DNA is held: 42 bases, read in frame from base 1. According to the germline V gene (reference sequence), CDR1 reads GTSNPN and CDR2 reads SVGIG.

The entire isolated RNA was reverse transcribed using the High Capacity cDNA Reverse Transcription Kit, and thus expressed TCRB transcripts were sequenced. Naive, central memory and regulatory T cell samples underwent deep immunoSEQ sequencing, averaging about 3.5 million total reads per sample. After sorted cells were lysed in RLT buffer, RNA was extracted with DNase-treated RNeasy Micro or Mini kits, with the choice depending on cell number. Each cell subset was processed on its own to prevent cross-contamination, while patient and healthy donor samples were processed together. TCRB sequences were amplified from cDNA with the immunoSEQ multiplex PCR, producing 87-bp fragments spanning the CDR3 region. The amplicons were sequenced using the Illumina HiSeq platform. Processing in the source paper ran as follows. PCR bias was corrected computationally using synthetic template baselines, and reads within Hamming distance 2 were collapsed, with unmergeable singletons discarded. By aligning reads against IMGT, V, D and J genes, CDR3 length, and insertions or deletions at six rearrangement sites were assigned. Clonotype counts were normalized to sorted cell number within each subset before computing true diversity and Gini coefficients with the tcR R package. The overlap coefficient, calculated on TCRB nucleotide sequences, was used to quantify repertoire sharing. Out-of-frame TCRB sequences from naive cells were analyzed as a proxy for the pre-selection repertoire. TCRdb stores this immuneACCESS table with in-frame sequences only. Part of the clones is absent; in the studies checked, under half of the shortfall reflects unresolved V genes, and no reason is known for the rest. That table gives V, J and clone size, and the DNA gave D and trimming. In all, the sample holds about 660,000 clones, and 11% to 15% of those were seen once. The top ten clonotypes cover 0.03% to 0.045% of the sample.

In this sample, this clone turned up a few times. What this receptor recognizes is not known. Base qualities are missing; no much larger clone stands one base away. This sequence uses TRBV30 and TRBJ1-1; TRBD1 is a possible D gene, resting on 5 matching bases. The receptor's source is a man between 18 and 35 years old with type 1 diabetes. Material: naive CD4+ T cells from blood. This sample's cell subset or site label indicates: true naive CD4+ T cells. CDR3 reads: CAWRGGRLNTEAFF. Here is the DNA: TGTGCCTGGCGGGGCGGCAGGCTGAACACTGAAGCTTTCTTT. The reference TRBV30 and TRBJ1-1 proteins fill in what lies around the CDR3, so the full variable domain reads SQTIHQWPATLVQPVGSPLSLECTVEGTSNPNLYWYRQAAGRGLQLLFYSVGIGQISSEVPQNLSASRPQDRQFILSSKKLLLSDSGFYLCAWRGGRLNTEAFFGQGTRLTVV.